This TCR beta chain is drawn from a study of CXCR3-negative and CXCR3-positive naive CD8 T cells. Study-level results: Diversity was high in both naive subsets and much lower in memory cells. Unlike memory cells, which differed, naive CXCR3-negative and CXCR3-positive cells had similar TRBV-TRBJ usage. Researchers report that CXCR3-positive naive cells carry more hydrophobic TRB CDR3s than CXCR3-negative naive cells. Surface CD5 matched across naive subsets, and TRB CDR3 properties served to infer TCR strength.

CDR3 length: 14 amino acids. Per germline, CDR1 SGHAT and CDR2 FQNNGV. UMI-labeled 5' RACE TRB cDNA libraries were prepared from the cells. Reprocessing the 5' RACE reads, TCRdb reports a single entry for every CDR3 protein and omits DNA. The sample yields fewer than 60,000 distinct CDR3 sequences, of which the top ten take up approximately 1.4%. This clonotype is classed as medium-sized by frequency. Its antigen is still unknown. The receptor comes from a human donor in good health. Some clones in this sample may be carry-over from other donors' samples. Input material: naive CXCR3- CD8+ T cells from blood. Documented subset: CD45RO-CCR7+CD27+CD95- naive CD8+ T cells lacking CXCR3 (TNR3-). The V call is TRBV11-2, the J call TRBJ2-7; no DNA is available, so the TRBD1 call from TCRdb remains unchecked. The CDR3 sequence is CASSSGGGSYEQYF.